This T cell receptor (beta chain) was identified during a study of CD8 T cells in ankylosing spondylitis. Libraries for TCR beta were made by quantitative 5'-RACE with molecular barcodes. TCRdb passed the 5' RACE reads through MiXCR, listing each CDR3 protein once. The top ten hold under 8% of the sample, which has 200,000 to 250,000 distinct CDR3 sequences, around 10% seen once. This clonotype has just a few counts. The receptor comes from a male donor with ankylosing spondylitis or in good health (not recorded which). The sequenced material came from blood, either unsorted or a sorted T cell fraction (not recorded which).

CDR3 bases: TGTGCCAGCAACCGGGACCGAAATCAGCCCCAGCATTTT. It codes for CASNRDRNQPQHF. The genes are TRBV7-2 and TRBJ1-5; possibly TRBD1 for D (5 bases). The CDR3 spans 13 residues. Trimming left V 7 bases short and J 4 bases short, with 11 bases between. CDR1 SGHTA and CDR2 FQGNSA come from the germline V gene.